A selection of T cell receptor beta chains follows, all from one sample in a study of beta chain features in type 1 diabetes. Clones were sequenced by immunoSEQ multiplex PCR, and TCRdb holds only the in-frame ones, with some missing. The table has approximately 44,000 clones, approximately 70% seen once; the top ten hold about 2.1%. Sequences were obtained from Tregs from blood. The origin of the receptors is a woman younger than 35 with type 1 diabetes. CDR3s include the opening cysteine and the closing phenylalanine or tryptophan. The D gene is left open where the match is weak. Clone size appears in some rows only: once, few, many, or a class for an expanded clone.

V gene: TRBV29-1; J gene: TRBJ2-2; D gene: TRBD2; clone size: NA; CDR3 DNA: TGCAGCGTTACAGCGGGGGGGACCGGGGAGCTGTTTTTT; CDR3 protein: CSVTAGGTGELFF
V gene: TRBV28; J gene: TRBJ1-2; D gene: NA; clone size: few; CDR3 DNA: TGTGCCAGCGGAGGGGTCCTAAAAAACTATGGCTACACCTTC; CDR3 protein: CASGGVLKNYGYTF
V gene: TRBV10-3; J gene: TRBJ2-5; D gene: TRBD2; clone size: NA; CDR3 DNA: TGTGCCACCTCGGGACTAGCGGGCGAGACCCAGTACTTC; CDR3 protein: CATSGLAGETQYF
V gene: TRBV5-1; J gene: TRBJ1-2; D gene: TRBD1; clone size: few; CDR3 DNA: TGCGCCAGCAGCCCGGACAGGGGAGATGGCTACACCTTC; CDR3 protein: CASSPDRGDGYTF
V gene: TRBV5-4; J gene: TRBJ2-7; D gene: TRBD1; clone size: medium-sized; CDR3 DNA: TGTGCCAGCAGCTTGGCGGGACAGAGCTACGAGCAGTACTTC; CDR3 protein: CASSLAGQSYEQYF
V gene: TRBV11-2; J gene: TRBJ2-5; D gene: NA; clone size: NA; CDR3 DNA: TGTGCCAGCAGCTTTGTCGGGGTAGAGACCCAGTACTTC; CDR3 protein: CASSFVGVETQYF
V gene: TRBV19; J gene: TRBJ2-7; D gene: NA; clone size: NA; CDR3 DNA: TGTGCCAGTAGAAACCGGGGTACCTTGTCCTACGAGCAGTACTTC; CDR3 protein: CASRNRGTLSYEQYF
V gene: TRBV10-3; J gene: TRBJ1-1; D gene: NA; clone size: NA; CDR3 DNA: TGTGCCATCAGTGAGACAGGAAACACTGAAGCTTTCTTT; CDR3 protein: CAISETGNTEAFF
V gene: TRBV4-3; J gene: TRBJ2-4; D gene: NA; clone size: few; CDR3 DNA: TGCGCCAGCAGCCAAGGGAGTCGGGACATTCAGTACTTC; CDR3 protein: CASSQGSRDIQYF
V gene: TRBV7-9; J gene: TRBJ2-3; D gene: TRBD2; clone size: NA; CDR3 DNA: TGTGCCAGCAGCTGGTTAGCGGGGGGGCGCACAGATACGCAGTATTTT; CDR3 protein: CASSWLAGGRTDTQYF
V gene: TRBV2; J gene: TRBJ2-2; D gene: NA; clone size: NA; CDR3 DNA: TGTGCCAGTACGTCGACAGCGAACACCGGGGAGCTGTTTTTT; CDR3 protein: CASTSTANTGELFF